This entry lists 7 T cell receptor beta chains sequenced from one sample in a study of naive and memory T cell subsets. An equimolar mix of two oligonucleotides served as the beta constant-region primer for TRBC1 and TRBC2. Nested alpha and beta constant-region primers with the SP2 primer drove four PCR rounds on ligated cDNA. TCRdb redid the calling of the UMI-ligation and nested PCR reads with MiXCR, one entry per CDR3 protein. The data show some 80,000 distinct CDR3 sequences, with over 9% seen just once and over 0.95% held by the top ten. The specimen sequenced was naive CD8+ T cells from blood. These TCRs come from a human donor in good health.

The chain carries TRBV3-1 and TRBJ2-7; the match to TRBD2 covers 8 bases. The CDR3 covers 14 residues. Germline CDR1 reads LGHDT; CDR2 reads YNNKEL (reference sequence). V trimming: 4 bases; J trimming: 4 bases; junction bases outside the gene matches: 6. CDR3 sequence (DNA): TGTGCCAGCAGCCCTGCTAGCGGGTTTTACGAGCAGTACTTC. Protein product: CASSPASGFYEQYF.

This clonotype was picked up one time. This sequence joins TRBV14 and TRBJ2-1; D not certain. The CDR3 has 14 residues. Trimming stripped 1 base from V and 4 bases from J, with 8 bases between. Germline lookup yields CDR1 SGHDN and CDR2 FVKESK. The CDR3 loop is CASSQGSAYNEQFF. The CDR3 region has the DNA TGTGCCAGCAGCCAAGGCAGCGCATACAATGAGCAGTTCTTC.

The chain couples TRBV2 to TRBJ2-7, with 10 bases that match TRBD2. V shed 6 bases, J shed 0 bases, and the junction held 5 bases outside the gene matches. Per the germline V gene, CDR1 is SNHLY and CDR2 is FYNNEI. This CDR3 contains 15 residues. The CDR3, as DNA: TGTGCCAGCAGAACGACTAGCGGGCTCTCCTACGAGCAGTACTTC. This encodes CASRTTSGLSYEQYF.

The chain has TRBV29-1 and TRBJ2-3, with TRBD2 identical over 10 bases. Germline V gene sequence: CDR1 SQVTM, CDR2 ANQGSEA. The CDR3 length is 15 residues. The V and J ends lost 4 bases and 6 bases, in that order; junction bases with no gene match: 10. This chain's CDR3 is CSVVFLAGVPDTQYF. The CDR3 DNA sequence: TGCAGCGTTGTTTTCCTAGCGGGAGTACCGGATACGCAGTATTTT.

This rearrangement joins TRBV4-3 to TRBJ2-2; a weak D match, TRBD2 (6 bases). The germline V and J ends were trimmed by 0 bases and 6 bases, with 17 bases remaining between them. CDR3 length: 17 residues. CDR1 and CDR2 (germline): LGHNA, YSLEER. CDR3: CASSQESYGSSAGELFF. CDR3 nucleotide sequence: TGCGCCAGCAGCCAAGAGTCCTACGGGAGTTCCGCCGGGGAGCTGTTTTTT.

Concerning this clonotype itself: A clone one base away is much larger, so this may be a read error. This chain connects TRBV11-2 to TRBJ2-1; 11 bases map to TRBD2. This CDR3 is built from 16 residues. Trimming removed 5 bases from V and 8 bases from J; junction bases left unmatched: 11. From germline, CDR1 is SGHAT and CDR2 FQNNGV. The CDR3 bases are TGTGCCAGCAGCCCACCGGGACTAGCGGAAGCCCATGAGCAGTTCTTC. It yields the protein CASSPPGLAEAHEQFF.

This clonotype was detected ten times or more. The chain carries TRBV5-1 and TRBJ1-5; perhaps TRBD1 as D (5 bases). V was clipped by 4 bases and J by 0 bases, with 11 bases between them. The CDR3 is made up of 15 amino acids. Germline V gene data show CDR1 as SGHRS and CDR2 as YFSETQ. The CDR3 DNA sequence: TGCGCCAGCAGCCGTACAGGCCTTAGCAATCAGCCCCAGCATTTT. As protein: CASSRTGLSNQPQHF. Full variable domain (rest looked up from reference TRBV5-1 and TRBJ1-5): KAGVTQTPRYLIKTRGQQVTLSCSPISGHRSVSWYQQTPGQGLQFLFEYFSETQRNKGNFPGRFSGRQFSNSRSEMNVSTLELGDSALYLCASSRTGLSNQPQHFGDGTRLSIL.